These 30 T cell receptor beta chains share one sample of origin, sequenced in a study of blood T cells in healthy people across ages. It was with a sample-barcoded 5' primer and a J-beta primer mix that a second PCR of about 6 to 11 cycles was run. TCRdb re-derived calls from the 5' RACE reads in MiXCR, one entry per CDR3 protein. Of about 970,000 distinct CDR3 sequences in the sample, 51% were seen once. The sample consisted of blood. These TCRs come from a woman aged 55-75 years in good health.

The rearrangement joins TRBV10-2 to TRBJ1-2; no clear D gene. This CDR3 comprises 14 residues. Germline V gene lookup returns CDR1 WSHSY and CDR2 SAAADI. V was trimmed by 5 bases and J by 0 bases, leaving 10 bases between them. The CDR3 region has the DNA TGCGCCAGCAGTCCGGCTATAGCTAACTATGGCTACACCTTC. It codes for CASSPAIANYGYTF.

This clonotype was counted a single time. CDR3 sequence reads: CASSLAPGQQETQYF. The CDR3 DNA follows: TGTGCCAGCAGCTTAGCGCCCGGACAGCAAGAGACCCAGTACTTC. The chain combines TRBV7-2 with TRBJ2-5, with TRBD1 as a possible D gene (6 bases). This CDR3 region has 15 residues. From germline, CDR1 is SGHTA and CDR2 FQGNSA. The V and J ends lost 0 bases and 2 bases respectively, with 10 bases between them.

This clonotype occurred a few times. The chain recombines TRBV28 with TRBJ1-2; D might be TRBD1 (6 bases). Germline V gene data show CDR1 as MDHEN and CDR2 as SYDVKM. The CDR3 is 14 residues long. V gave up 5 bases and J gave up 4 bases, with 14 bases separating them. As DNA, the CDR3 is TGTGCCAGCAGTCCATTGACAGGAGTCTATGGCTACACCTTC. The encoded protein is CASSPLTGVYGYTF.

This clonotype was seen a handful of times. The V call is TRBV25-1, the J call TRBJ2-5; 7 nucleotides line up with TRBD1. CDR3 length: 14 amino acids. From germline, CDR1 is MGHDK and CDR2 SYGVNS. V dropped 5 bases and J dropped 0; count of bases not matched to a gene: 3. The CDR3 DNA follows: TGTGCCAGCAGTACGGGACAGAACCAAGAGACCCAGTACTTC. Protein sequence: CASSTGQNQETQYF. The variable domain in full, completed from reference TRBV25-1 and TRBJ2-5, reads EADIYQTPRYLVIGTGKKITLECSQTMGHDKMYWYQQDPGMELHLIHYSYGVNSTEKGDLSSESTVSRIRTEHFPLTLESARPSHTSQYLCASSTGQNQETQYFGPGTRLLVL.

J is TRBJ2-1 and V is TRBV29-1; D is ambiguous. Trimming removed 4 bases from V and 6 bases from J, with 7 bases in between. Germline V gene sequence: CDR1 SQVTM, CDR2 ANQGSEA. The CDR3 consists of 11 residues. The CDR3 sequence: CSVGIVNEQFF. The CDR3 DNA reads as TGCAGCGTTGGAATAGTCAATGAGCAGTTCTTC.

This chain links TRBV7-2 with TRBJ2-7; TRBD2 aligns across 10 bases. The CDR3 runs to 16 residues. V trimming: 2 bases; J trimming: 4 bases; junction bases outside the gene matches: 8. CDR1 is SGHTA and CDR2 is FQGNSA in the germline V gene. The CDR3 nucleotides read TGTGCCAGCAGCTTATGGCTAGCGGGAGATAGGTACGAGCAGTACTTC. Translating gives CASSLWLAGDRYEQYF.

This clonotype was detected only a few times. The chain joins TRBV12-5 to TRBJ2-5; D remains ambiguous. The J call is uncertain, as TRBJ2-7 better fits the DNA end. The CDR3 has 10 residues. Germline V CDR1 and CDR2: LGHNT, FRNRAP. The CDR3 DNA is TGTGCTAGTGAACTGTACGAGCAGTACTTC. Amino acids: CASELYEQYF.

The rearrangement uses TRBV2 and TRBJ2-7, with 10 bases lining up with TRBD2. In germline, CDR1 is SNHLY, CDR2 FYNNEI. J lost 2 bases, V lost 6 bases, and 10 bases had no gene match. CDR3 length equals 16 residues. CDR3 coding DNA: TGTGCCAGCAGCTTCCCCACTAGCGGGACCACCTACGAGCAGTACTTC. Its translation is CASSFPTSGTTYEQYF.

The chain joins TRBV7-8 to TRBJ2-7; TRBD2 is a possible D gene (7 bases). CDR3 length: 15 amino acids. The V gene lost 5 bases and the J gene lost 0 bases, with 14 bases spanning the gap. The germline gives CDR1 SGHVS, CDR2 FQNEAQ. CDR3 sequence reads: CASSPGGSSSYEQYF. The DNA for the CDR3 is TGTGCCAGCAGCCCGGGGGGCAGTTCCTCCTACGAGCAGTACTTC.

CDR3 nucleotides: TGTGCCAGCAGCCGGAGGCGGGAGAGCAATGAGCAGTACTTC. Its protein product is CASSRRRESNEQYF. The chain couples TRBV7-2 to TRBJ2-5; 7 nucleotides line up with TRBD2. From germline, CDR1 is SGHTA and CDR2 FQGNSA. Trimming removed 5 bases from V and 11 bases from J; junction bases left unmatched: 14. This CDR3 comprises 14 residues.

V is TRBV3-1 and J is TRBJ2-5; 12 nucleotides line up with TRBD1. The better agreement between TRBJ2-7 and the DNA end casts doubt on the J call. The CDR3 has 15 residues. Germline V gene lookup returns CDR1 LGHDT and CDR2 YNNKEL (reference sequence). The CDR3 protein is CASSQAGQGAFEQYF. The CDR3 DNA sequence: TGTGCCAGCAGCCAGGCGGGACAGGGGGCGTTCGAGCAGTACTTC.

The chain couples TRBV20-1 to TRBJ2-7; 10 bases align to TRBD2. Germline V gene sequence: CDR1 DFQATT, CDR2 SNEGSKA (reference sequence). The CDR3 extends over 15 amino acids. The V segment lost 2 bases and the J segment 2 bases; nucleotides outside the gene matches: 6. The CDR3 here is CSARLGTSATYEQYF. CDR3 sequence (DNA): TGCAGTGCTAGACTTGGGACTAGCGCAACCTACGAGCAGTACTTC.

Comments on this clonotype: The germline gene is not matched at one end of the junction; a read error may be the cause. The chain carries TRBV5-1 and TRBJ1-1, with D possibly matching TRBD1 (5 bases). Germline V gives CDR1 SGHRS, CDR2 YFSETQ. CDR3 length: 15 residues. CDR3 sequence: CASSLAGGRNTEVFF. Here the CDR3 DNA reads TGCGCCAGCAGCTTGGCCGGGGGTAGAAACACTGAAGTTTTCTTT.

This clonotype was observed a few times. This chain connects TRBV7-6 to TRBJ2-7; 10 positions agree with TRBD2. CDR1 is SGHVS and CDR2 is FNYEAQ in the germline V gene. After removal of 2 bases from V and 2 bases from J, the junction contained 9 bases not matched to a gene. The CDR3 sequence is 17 residues long. The CDR3 sequence is CASSLRLAGVGTYEQYF. CDR3 nucleotides: TGTGCCAGCAGCTTACGTCTAGCGGGAGTAGGGACCTACGAGCAGTACTTC.

This clonotype came up once. The V call is TRBV7-2, the J call TRBJ1-6; no definite D call. In germline, CDR1 is SGHTA, CDR2 FQGNSA. With 2 bases removed from V and 5 bases from J, the gap between germline ends came to 7 bases. This CDR3 region has 14 residues. CDR3 nucleotide sequence: TGTGCCAGCAGCTTACTCCGTGATAATTCACCCCTCCACTTT. Encoded protein: CASSLLRDNSPLHF.

The V gene is TRBV6-5, the J gene TRBJ1-5; unclear D gene. Trimming removed 2 bases from V and 5 bases from J, with 7 bases in between. Germline loops: CDR1 MNHEY, CDR2 SVGAGI. This CDR3 is built from 13 residues. The CDR3 is CASSYIRDQPQHF. CDR3 nucleotide sequence: TGTGCCAGCAGTTACATAAGGGATCAGCCCCAGCATTTT.

This chain uses TRBV12-3 or TRBV12-4 with TRBJ1-4; no clear D. This CDR3 spans 13 amino acids. V lost 8 bases, J lost 0 bases, and 7 bases lay in between. Here the CDR3 reads CASWAPTNEKLFF. The CDR3, as DNA: TGTGCCAGCTGGGCTCCAACTAATGAAAAACTGTTTTTT.

The chain links TRBV4-1 to TRBJ1-1; a possible D gene is TRBD1 (5 bases). The CDR3 spans 17 residues. The V and J ends lost 5 bases and 2 bases respectively, with 21 bases between them. The germline CDR1 and CDR2 sequences are MGHRA and YSYEKL. CDR3 bases: TGCGCCAGCAGCTCAGCGCACAGGCCAACAGTTAACACTGAAGCTTTCTTT. Residues: CASSSAHRPTVNTEAFF.

V gene TRBV20-1 combines with J gene TRBJ2-1, with a possible D match to TRBD1 (6 bases). Trimming took 2 bases from V and 10 from J, leaving 18 bases between them. CDR3 length: 14 residues. The germline gives CDR1 DFQATT, CDR2 SNEGSKA (reference sequence). The chain's CDR3 is CSARPRTDIYEQFF. CDR3 sequence (DNA): TGCAGTGCTAGACCCAGGACAGACATCTACGAGCAGTTCTTC.

In this sample, this clonotype is medium-sized (0.01 to 0.1%). V usage is TRBV5-6 and J usage is TRBJ1-2, with D perhaps matching TRBD1 (6 bases). CDR1 SGHDT and CDR2 YYEEEE come from the germline V gene. The germline V and J ends were trimmed by 4 bases and 4 bases, with 11 bases remaining between them. The CDR3 consists of 13 residues. In DNA, the CDR3 is TGTGCCAGCAGCAGACAGGAACTCTATGGCTACACCTTC. Protein: CASSRQELYGYTF.

The chain uses TRBV10-3 and TRBJ2-4, with TRBD2 matching over 11 bases. The J call may be incorrect, as the DNA end agrees better with TRBJ2-7. CDR3 length: 17 amino acids. The V gene's germline CDR1 is ENHRY and CDR2 SYGVKD. CDR3: CAISTSPSGGSSYEQYF. CDR3 nucleotides: TGTGCCATCAGCACATCTCCTAGCGGGGGGAGCTCCTACGAGCAGTACTTC.

Concerning this clonotype itself: It is unclear where the CDR3 begins or ends on the DNA, so no DNA is shown, and the CDR3 is as TCRdb lists it. The CDR3 is CSARVGLGISYNEHYF. The chain has TRBV20-1 and TRBJ2-7. From germline, CDR1 is DFQATT and CDR2 SNEGSKA (reference sequence). Inclusive of both ends, the CDR3 amounts to 16 amino acids.

The chain links TRBV5-6 to TRBJ2-1; D not certain. The germline V gene encodes CDR1 SGHDT and CDR2 YYEEEE. V was trimmed by 5 bases and J by 1 base, leaving 13 bases between them. This CDR3 is built from 15 residues. The CDR3 sequence: CASSGRRVSYNEQFF. The CDR3 coding sequence is TGTGCCAGCAGTGGCCGGCGAGTATCCTACAATGAGCAGTTCTTC. The variable domain in full, with the rest retrieved from reference TRBV5-6 and TRBJ2-1, is DAGVTQSPTHLIKTRGQQVTLRCSPKSGHDTVSWYQQALGQGPQFIFQYYEEEERQRGNFPDRFSGHQFPNYSSELNVNALLLGDSALYLCASSGRRVSYNEQFFGPGTRLTVL.

The J gene is TRBJ2-1, the V gene TRBV5-1; 11 nucleotides agree with TRBD2. The V segment lost 4 bases and the J segment 10 bases; nucleotides outside the gene matches: 10. Germline V gene data show CDR1 as SGHRS and CDR2 as YFSETQ. This CDR3 has 15 residues. CDR3 nucleotide sequence: TGCGCCAGCAGCCCCACTAGCGGGAGTATCGGAGAGCAGTTCTTC. Its protein is CASSPTSGSIGEQFF.

CDR3 loop: CSAQDRRNNQPQHF. Written as DNA, the CDR3 is TGCAGTGCCCAAGACAGGAGAAACAATCAGCCCCAGCATTTT. The chain has TRBV20-1 and TRBJ1-5, with D perhaps TRBD1 (6 bases). This CDR3 has 14 residues. The germline gives CDR1 DFQATT, CDR2 SNEGSKA (reference sequence). The V end lost 6 bases, the J end lost 3 bases, and 15 bases lay between the germline ends.

This chain connects TRBV21-1 to TRBJ2-7; the table's D call, TRBD1, has no DNA check behind it. TRBV21-1 is assigned pseudogene status. The CDR3 spans 14 residues. The CDR3 region has the DNA TGTGCCAGCAGCAAAGTAGACAGGGGGGGCGAGCAGTACTTC. As protein: CASSKVDRGGEQYF.

In regard to this clonotype: At one end the junction does not follow the germline gene, possibly because of a read error. This chain connects TRBV12-3 or TRBV12-4 to TRBJ1-5; no clear D gene. The CDR3 is made up of 13 amino acids. DNA of the CDR3: TGTGCCAGCAGTTTAGCTGATAATCAGCTCCAGCATTTT. The encoded protein is CASSLADNQLQHF.

The chain is built from TRBV6-2 or TRBV6-3 and TRBJ2-4, with D possibly matching TRBD2 (5 bases). This CDR3 spans 15 amino acids. CDR1 MNHEY and CDR2 SVGEGT come from the germline V gene. V was shortened by 4 bases and J by 0 bases, with 10 bases between the two germline ends. The CDR3 protein is CASSWPGIAKNIQYF. CDR3 sequence (DNA): TGTGCCAGCAGTTGGCCGGGAATAGCCAAAAACATTCAGTACTTC.

V gene TRBV3-1 combines with J gene TRBJ2-3; 14 bases are shared with TRBD2. Germline V CDR1 and CDR2: LGHDT, YNNKEL (reference sequence). The CDR3 covers 19 residues. V lost 3 bases, J lost 2 bases, and 10 bases stayed unmatched. The CDR3: CASSHWTSGRTQITDTQYF. CDR3 DNA: TGTGCCAGCAGCCACTGGACTAGCGGGAGGACCCAAATCACAGATACGCAGTATTTT.

This chain joins TRBV20-1 and TRBJ2-7; the D is unclear. The CDR3 is 14 residues long. V gave up 6 bases and J gave up 3 bases, with 18 bases separating them. Germline CDR1 DFQATT, CDR2 SNEGSKA (reference sequence). The DNA of the CDR3 is TGCAGTGCGATAAACACCCGAGAGATCTACGAGCAGTACTTC. Translated, it gives CSAINTREIYEQYF.